A single sample is the source of the 3 T cell receptor beta chains below, sequenced in a study of T cells expressing NK-cell markers. TCRdb processed the 5' RACE reads again and assigns one entry to each CDR3 protein, with no DNA. This table holds about 460,000 distinct CDR3 sequences. The source material was blood T cells: a sorted CD56 or NKG2C T cell subset, CD4+ or CD8+ T cells, or bulk PBMC T cells (not recorded which). The receptor set was obtained from a woman aged 45 to 65 in good health.

The genes are TRBV20-1 and TRBJ2-3; TCRdb returns TRBD2, unconfirmable since there is no DNA. The CDR3 consists of 13 residues. The germline gives CDR1 DFQATT, CDR2 SNEGSKA (reference sequence). The CDR3 sequence is CSASWWESDTQYF.

The gene calls are TRBV4-2 and TRBJ2-1; no DNA is available, so the TRBD2 call from TCRdb remains unchecked. Germline values: CDR1 LGHNA, CDR2 YNFKEQ. CDR3 length equals 21 residues. CDR3 region: CASSQDRGGSEERESGNEQFF.

CDR3 region: CASSLDRGYEQFF. The chain combines TRBV12-3 or TRBV12-4 with TRBJ2-1. The CDR3 runs 13 residues.